Included here is one TCR beta chain sequence, with context. The antigen is not known. The data derive from a study of naive CD8 T cells in extremely preterm neonates. The assay was immunoSEQ multiplex PCR, and TCRdb's table has in-frame clones only and misses some. The sample lists 5,500 to 6,500 clones, around 97% occurring once. The CDR3 is 16 amino acids. Germline CDR1 is KGHSH and CDR2 is LQKENI. V was trimmed by 1 base and J by 5 bases, leaving 15 bases between them. Study results and limitations: Limitations included small sample size and variable preterm productive templates.

The gene calls are TRBV18 and TRBJ2-1, with a tentative D call TRBD1 (6 bases). The source is a human donor in good health. Input material: naive CD8+ T cells from blood. CDR3 DNA sequence: TGTGCCAGCTCACCACAGGGACAAGGGTTACACAATGAGCAGTTCTTC. Amino acids: CASSPQGQGLHNEQFF.